This T cell receptor beta chain was sequenced during a study of cytomegalovirus exposure and HLA in healthy donors. Across the whole study: HLA-typed donors contributed about 85 million unique TCRs, which were held in an early data release.

Findings of the study overall: Later analysis showed most CMV-associated TCR beta chains appearing HLA-restricted. Reportedly, HLA-A and HLA-B alleles of most subjects were accurately predicted from TCR beta.

This clone was seen once. Its specificity is unknown. The study ran its PCR with 60 Vbeta and 13 Jbeta primers. Data came from immunoSEQ multiplex PCR; TCRdb stores just in-frame clones and leaves some out. The sample carries approximately 50,000 clones, roughly four fifths recorded once. The germline V and J ends were trimmed by 0 bases and 4 bases, with 13 bases remaining between them. The CDR3 totals 15 residues. The germline V gene encodes CDR1 SGHDT and CDR2 YYEEEE. The chain combines TRBV5-6 with TRBJ1-2; tentatively, D is TRBD1 (5 bases). The sequenced material came from PBMCs. The origin of this receptor is a man aged 25-40 years in good health and CMV-seronegative. The CDR3 here is CASSLARAPFYGYTF. The CDR3 nucleotides read TGTGCCAGCAGCTTGGCCAGGGCGCCTTTCTATGGCTACACCTTC.